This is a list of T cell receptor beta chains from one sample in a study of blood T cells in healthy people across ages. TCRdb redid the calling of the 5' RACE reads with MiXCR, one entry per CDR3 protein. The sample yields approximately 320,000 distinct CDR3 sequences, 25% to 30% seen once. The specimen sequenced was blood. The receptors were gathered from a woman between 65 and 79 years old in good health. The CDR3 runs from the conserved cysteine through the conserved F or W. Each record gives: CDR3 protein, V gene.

CSVVSGSVTDTQYF	TRBV29-1
CSATLGGGNTDTQYF	TRBV20-1
CASSFKSEQYF	TRBV5-6
CASSLQGLNPTDTQYF	TRBV7-8
CATFGTEYYEQYF	TRBV6-5
CASSYGRRNSPLHF	TRBV28
CASSLGQITDTQYF	TRBV5-1
CASSQGFSGRTRTPNPLEQYF	TRBV3-1
CASSQVASRYNEQFF	TRBV14
CASSAPSGGYNEQFF	TRBV2
CASSPLLGGKNEQFF	TRBV7-3
CAISERVETQYF	TRBV10-3
CASSLTNQPQHF	TRBV28
CAISGLAGGTGELFF	TRBV10-3
CASSLDLRTDTQYF	TRBV5-1
CASSLARTEINQPQHF	TRBV7-4
CASSFKASREETQYF	TRBV5-6
CSATGLASETQYF	TRBV20-1
CASSLDIAGIRNTQYF	TRBV11-2
CASSLGTTIQYF	TRBV7-2
CASSLTSGTGSGNTIYF	TRBV18
CASSSPRPRGNEQFF	TRBV7-2
CSAPDTSSGDTIYF	TRBV20-1
CASTRALNEKLFF	TRBV19
CASSLALQSGGTAFNEQFF	TRBV7-9
CSARSRLASGSGEQYF	TRBV20-1
CASSYGTSDHNEQFF	TRBV6-5